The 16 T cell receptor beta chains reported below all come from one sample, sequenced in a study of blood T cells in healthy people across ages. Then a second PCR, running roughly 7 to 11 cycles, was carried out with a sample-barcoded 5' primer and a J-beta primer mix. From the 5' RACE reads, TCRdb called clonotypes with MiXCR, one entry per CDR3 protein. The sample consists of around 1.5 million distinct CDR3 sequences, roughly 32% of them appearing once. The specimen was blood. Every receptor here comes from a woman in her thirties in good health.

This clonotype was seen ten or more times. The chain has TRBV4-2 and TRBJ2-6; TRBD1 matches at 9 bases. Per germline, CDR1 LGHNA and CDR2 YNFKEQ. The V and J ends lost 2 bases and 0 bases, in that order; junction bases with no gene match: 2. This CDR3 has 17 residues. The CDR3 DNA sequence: TGTGCCAGCAGCCAATTACAGGGGGCCTCTGGGGCCAACGTCCTGACTTTC. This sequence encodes CASSQLQGASGANVLTF.

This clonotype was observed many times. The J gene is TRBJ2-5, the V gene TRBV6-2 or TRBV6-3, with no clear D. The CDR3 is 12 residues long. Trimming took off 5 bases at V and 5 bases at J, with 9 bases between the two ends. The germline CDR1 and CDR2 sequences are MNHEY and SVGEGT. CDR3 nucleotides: TGTGCCAGCAGTCACCAAGGGGAGACCCAGTACTTC. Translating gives CASSHQGETQYF.

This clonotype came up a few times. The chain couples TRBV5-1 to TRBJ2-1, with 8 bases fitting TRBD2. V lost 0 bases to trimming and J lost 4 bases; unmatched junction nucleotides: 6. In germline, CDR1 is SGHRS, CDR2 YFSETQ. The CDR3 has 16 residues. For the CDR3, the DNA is TGCGCCAGCAGCTTGGCCGTGGCTAGCGGGTACAATGAGCAGTTCTTC. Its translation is CASSLAVASGYNEQFF.

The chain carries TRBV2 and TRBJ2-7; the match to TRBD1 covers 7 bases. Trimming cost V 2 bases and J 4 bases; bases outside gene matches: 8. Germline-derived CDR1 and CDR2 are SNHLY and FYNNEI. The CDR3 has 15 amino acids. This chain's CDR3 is CASSEWDRPDYEQYF. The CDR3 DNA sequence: TGTGCCAGCAGTGAATGGGACAGACCTGATTACGAGCAGTACTTC.

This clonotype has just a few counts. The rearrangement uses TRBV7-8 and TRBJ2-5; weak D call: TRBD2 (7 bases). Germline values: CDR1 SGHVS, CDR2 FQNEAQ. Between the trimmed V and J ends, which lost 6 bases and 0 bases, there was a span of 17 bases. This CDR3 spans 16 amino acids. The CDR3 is CASSFLGGGNQETQYF. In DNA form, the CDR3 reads TGTGCCAGCAGTTTCCTAGGCGGGGGCAACCAAGAGACCCAGTACTTC.

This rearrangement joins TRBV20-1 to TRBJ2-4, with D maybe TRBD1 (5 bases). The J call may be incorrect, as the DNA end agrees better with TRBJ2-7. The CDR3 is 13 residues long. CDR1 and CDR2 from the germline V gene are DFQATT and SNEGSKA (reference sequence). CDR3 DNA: TGCAGTGCTAGAGTAAAGGGGCCGAACGAGCAGTACTTC. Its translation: CSARVKGPNEQYF.

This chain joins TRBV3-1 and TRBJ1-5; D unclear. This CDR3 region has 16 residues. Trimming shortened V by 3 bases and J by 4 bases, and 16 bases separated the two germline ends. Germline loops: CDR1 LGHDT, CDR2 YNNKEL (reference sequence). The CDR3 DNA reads TGTGCCAGCAGCCAGTCTACAGTCCCTTTGAATCAGCCCCAGCATTTT. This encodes CASSQSTVPLNQPQHF.

DNA of the CDR3: TGCAGCGCGCAGGTTACGAGGGGGGCCAACGTCCTGACTTTC. It is translated as CSAQVTRGANVLTF. The chain couples TRBV29-1 to TRBJ2-6, with no clear D. Trimming removed 7 bases from V and 4 bases from J, with 14 bases in between. The germline CDR1 and CDR2 sequences are SQVTM and ANQGSEA. CDR3 length equals 14 residues.

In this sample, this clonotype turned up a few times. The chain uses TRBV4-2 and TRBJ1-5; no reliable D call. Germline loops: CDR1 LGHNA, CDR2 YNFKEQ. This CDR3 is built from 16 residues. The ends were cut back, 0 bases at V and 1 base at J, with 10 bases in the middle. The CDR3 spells CASSQDIGGSNQPQHF. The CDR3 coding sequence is TGTGCCAGCAGCCAAGATATCGGAGGGAGCAATCAGCCCCAGCATTTT.

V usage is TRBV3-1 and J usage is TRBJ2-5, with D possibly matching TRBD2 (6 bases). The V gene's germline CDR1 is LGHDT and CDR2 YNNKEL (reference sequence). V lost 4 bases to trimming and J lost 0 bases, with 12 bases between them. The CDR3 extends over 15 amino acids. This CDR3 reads CASSRLATYQETQYF. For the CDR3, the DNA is TGTGCCAGCAGCCGTCTAGCGACCTACCAAGAGACCCAGTACTTC.

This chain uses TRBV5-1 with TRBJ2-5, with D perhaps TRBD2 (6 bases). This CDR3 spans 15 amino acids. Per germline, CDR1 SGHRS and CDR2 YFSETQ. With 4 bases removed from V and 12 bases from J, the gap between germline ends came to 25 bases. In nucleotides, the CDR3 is TGCGCCAGCAGCGGCGGGACGGCCCAACGCGGCGAGAAGTACTTC. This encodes CASSGGTAQRGEKYF.

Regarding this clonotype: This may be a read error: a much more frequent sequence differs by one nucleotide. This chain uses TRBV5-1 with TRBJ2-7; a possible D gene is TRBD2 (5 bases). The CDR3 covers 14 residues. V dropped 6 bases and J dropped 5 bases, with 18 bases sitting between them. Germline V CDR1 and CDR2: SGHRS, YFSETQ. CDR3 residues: CASTSRDYGDEQYF. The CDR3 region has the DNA TGCGCCAGCACCAGCCGGGATTACGGGGACGAGCAGTACTTC.

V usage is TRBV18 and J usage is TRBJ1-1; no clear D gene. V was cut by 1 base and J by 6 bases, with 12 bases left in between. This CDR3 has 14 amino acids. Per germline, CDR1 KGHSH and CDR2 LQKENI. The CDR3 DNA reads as TGTGCCAGCTCACCACTAGGGATGGGAGCTGAAGCTTTCTTT. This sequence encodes CASSPLGMGAEAFF.

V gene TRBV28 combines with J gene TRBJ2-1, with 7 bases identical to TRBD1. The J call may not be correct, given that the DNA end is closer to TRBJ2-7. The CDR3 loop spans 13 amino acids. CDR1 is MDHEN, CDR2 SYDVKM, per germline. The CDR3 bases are TGTGCCAGCAACTACAGGGGATTGGGCGAGCAGTACTTC. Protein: CASNYRGLGEQYF.

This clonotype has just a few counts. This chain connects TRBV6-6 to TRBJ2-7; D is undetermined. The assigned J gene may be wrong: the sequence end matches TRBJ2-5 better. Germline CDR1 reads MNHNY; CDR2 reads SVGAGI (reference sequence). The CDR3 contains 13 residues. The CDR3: CASSYSIRKTQYF. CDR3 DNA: TGTGCCAGCAGTTACTCGATTCGAAAGACCCAGTACTTC.

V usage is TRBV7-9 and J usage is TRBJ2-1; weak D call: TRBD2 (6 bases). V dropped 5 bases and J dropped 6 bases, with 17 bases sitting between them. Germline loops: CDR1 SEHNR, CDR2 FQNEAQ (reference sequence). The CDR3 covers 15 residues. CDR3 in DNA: TGTGCCAGCAGCCGCGGGGAGCGGGCCTGCAATGAGCAGTTCTTC. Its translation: CASSRGERACNEQFF.